Presented here are 9 T cell receptor beta chains from one specimen sequenced in a study of blood T cell repertoires in COVID-19. Generated by immunoSEQ multiplex PCR, the TCRdb table keeps only in-frame clones and is missing some. Seen here are about 240,000 clones, more than 75% observed once, and the top ten hold less than 4%. The sequenced sample was PBMCs or T cells enriched from blood (not recorded which). These receptors were obtained from a woman in her thirties or forties with acute COVID-19.

The chain combines TRBV30 with TRBJ2-1, with 10 bases aligning to TRBD2. The CDR3 is 14 residues long. J gave up 8 bases and V 3 bases, and 7 bases lay outside the gene matches. Germline CDR1 reads GTSNPN; CDR2 reads SVGIG (reference sequence). The CDR3, as DNA: TGTGCCTGGAGAGCTAGCGGGAGCTTCGATGAGCAGTTCTTC. It encodes CAWRASGSFDEQFF.

This chain links TRBV18 with TRBJ1-2, with D maybe TRBD1 (5 bases). CDR1 and CDR2 from the germline V gene are KGHSH and LQKENI. This CDR3 has 14 residues. Trimming took 3 bases from V and 2 from J, leaving 10 bases between them. This chain's CDR3 is CASSPQGPNYGYTF. The CDR3 DNA follows: TGTGCCAGCTCACCTCAGGGTCCGAACTATGGCTACACCTTC.

This clone was seen only once. The chain is built from TRBV15 and TRBJ2-1, with TRBD1 matching 8 bases. V dropped 5 bases and J dropped 5; count of bases not matched to a gene: 5. The germline V gene has CDR1 LNHNV and CDR2 YYDKDF (reference sequence). The CDR3 spans 14 residues. CDR3 residues: CATSVRGRHNEQFF. DNA for the CDR3: TGTGCCACCAGCGTCAGGGGGCGGCACAATGAGCAGTTCTTC.

The chain carries TRBV2 and TRBJ2-3; weak D call: TRBD2 (6 bases). The CDR3 has 14 residues. Trimming shortened V by 6 bases and J by 6 bases, and 16 bases separated the two germline ends. Per germline, CDR1 SNHLY and CDR2 FYNNEI. The CDR3 bases are TGTGCCAGCAGGGTCCGGGGAGGTGCGGATACGCAGTATTTT. Its protein product is CASRVRGGADTQYF. Full variable domain (missing parts from reference TRBV2 and TRBJ2-3): EPEVTQTPSHQVTQMGQEVILRCVPISNHLYFYWYRQILGQKVEFLVSFYNNEISEKSEIFDDQFSVERPDGSNFTLKIRSTKLEDSAMYFCASRVRGGADTQYFGPGTRLTVL.

The V call is TRBV12-3 or TRBV12-4, the J call TRBJ1-2, with D hard to call. The ends were cut back, 1 base at V and 5 bases at J, with 8 bases in the middle. The CDR3 is made up of 13 amino acids. The CDR3 DNA follows: TGTGCCAGCAGTTTAGAAAAATTATATGGCTACACCTTC. This codes for CASSLEKLYGYTF.

This clone has just one count. V gene TRBV24-1 combines with J gene TRBJ2-7; perhaps TRBD2 as D (6 bases). CDR1 KGHDR and CDR2 SFDVKD come from the germline V gene. V dropped 3 bases and J dropped 4 bases, with 15 bases sitting between them. This CDR3 is built from 15 residues. The CDR3 coding sequence is TGTGCCACCAGTGATGGGGGGAACATGGGGTACGAGCAGTACTTC. Its protein is CATSDGGNMGYEQYF.

The chain employs TRBV5-1 and TRBJ1-5; 7 bases match TRBD1. V lost 5 bases and J lost 0; bases outside the gene matches: 5. The CDR3 length is 15 residues. Per the germline V gene, CDR1 is SGHRS and CDR2 is YFSETQ. The DNA for the CDR3 is TGCGCCAGCAGTATAACAGGGGATAGCAATCAGCCCCAGCATTTT. It is translated as CASSITGDSNQPQHF.

J is TRBJ1-5 and V is TRBV6-5, with 8 bases identical to TRBD1. CDR1 MNHEY and CDR2 SVGAGI come from the germline V gene. CDR3 length: 14 residues. The V and J ends lost 8 bases and 6 bases, in that order; junction bases with no gene match: 9. CDR3 DNA sequence: TGTGCCAGCTTTTCAGGGGGCGCAGGTCAGCCCCAGCATTTT. Protein sequence: CASFSGGAGQPQHF.

Only a few counts were recorded for this clone. V gene TRBV18 combines with J gene TRBJ2-7; D uncertain. CDR1 KGHSH and CDR2 LQKENI come from the germline V gene. The CDR3 sequence is 15 residues long. V was clipped by 0 bases and J by 0 bases, with 9 bases between them. The chain's CDR3 is CASSPPPLSSYEQYF. CDR3 nucleotide sequence: TGTGCCAGCTCACCACCCCCTCTCAGCTCCTACGAGCAGTACTTC.